These 26 T cell receptor beta chains originate from one sample sequenced in a study of T cells after posttransplantation cyclophosphamide. Profiled with immunoSEQ multiplex PCR; TCRdb holds only in-frame clones, not every one. Here the sample spans 20,000 to 25,000 clones, more than 80% being singletons. Methotrexate plus calcineurin inhibitor accompanied controls' myeloablative marrow transplants; sampling was 1 year later. The sequencing here drew on PBMCs, taken around 370 days after allogeneic stem cell transplant with calcineurin inhibitor and methotrexate. The receptors shown here come from a female patient between 30 and 45 years old who received an allogeneic stem cell transplant from an unrelated donor, was CMV-positive, and had acute and chronic GVHD. Among the T cells, some may be from the graft donor.

The DNA for the CDR3 is TGTGCCAGCAGCTTAGCGCGGACAGGGCGGTTCTTC. As protein: CASSLARTGRFF. V gene TRBV7-2 combines with J gene TRBJ2-1; 8 bases map to TRBD1. CDR3 length equals 12 residues. V dropped 0 bases and J dropped 15; count of bases not matched to a gene: 4. Germline V gene data show CDR1 as SGHTA and CDR2 as FQGNSA.

The CDR3 DNA reads TGTGCCAGCAGCTTCTATGGAGACGGAGAGACCCAGTACTTC. Protein product: CASSFYGDGETQYF. This rearrangement joins TRBV5-8 to TRBJ2-5; unclear D gene. The CDR3 length is 14 residues. The germline V gene encodes CDR1 SGHTS and CDR2 YDEGEE. Trimming removed 2 bases from V and 4 bases from J, with 12 bases in between.

This clone was detected only a few times. The chain recombines TRBV19 with TRBJ1-5; 8 bases fit TRBD1. Trimming cost V 4 bases and J 6 bases; bases outside gene matches: 8. Germline CDR1 is LNHDA and CDR2 is SQIVND (reference sequence). This CDR3 contains 15 residues. The CDR3, as DNA: TGTGCCAGTAGTACCGGACAGGGTCCACGTCAGCCCCAGCATTTT. Protein sequence: CASSTGQGPRQPQHF.

The chain recombines TRBV21-1 with TRBJ1-1; TRBD1 is the table's D call and was not checked against the DNA. TRBV21-1 constitutes a pseudogene. The CDR3 is 16 residues long. The CDR3 DNA sequence: TGTGCCAGCAGCCCCCCCATCGGGACAGGGAACGCTGAAGCTTTCTTT. Its protein is CASSPPIGTGNAEAFF.

V is TRBV6-1 and J is TRBJ2-3; D possibly corresponds to TRBD2 (6 bases). This CDR3 region has 14 residues. Trimming cost V 1 base and J 4 bases, with 9 bases left between them. Germline V gene data show CDR1 as MNHNS and CDR2 as SASEGT. In nucleotides, the CDR3 is TGTGCCAGCAGTGAAGGGCGGGGCCCAGATACGCAGTATTTT. Amino acid sequence: CASSEGRGPDTQYF.

The V call is TRBV2, the J call TRBJ2-4, with TRBD1 matching 10 bases. This CDR3 contains 19 residues. CDR1 is SNHLY, CDR2 FYNNEI, per germline. The trim removed 6 bases at V and 0 bases at J, leaving 14 bases unmatched. The CDR3 protein is CASRGPGQGKLIAKNIQYF. CDR3 coding DNA: TGTGCCAGCAGAGGACCGGGACAGGGGAAACTAATAGCCAAAAACATTCAGTACTTC.

The chain recombines TRBV6-1 with TRBJ2-6; tentatively, D is TRBD2 (5 bases). CDR3 length: 15 residues. Germline assignment: CDR1 MNHNS and CDR2 SASEGT. Trimming took 6 bases from V and 0 from J, leaving 9 bases between them. The CDR3 region has the DNA TGTGCCAGCAGCCCCACTAGCTCTGGGGCCAACGTCCTGACTTTC. It encodes CASSPTSSGANVLTF.

The genes are TRBV6-5 and TRBJ1-5; 7 bases match TRBD1. Germline trimming cut 0 bases from V and 3 bases from J; bases unmatched to any gene: 2. Per germline, CDR1 MNHEY and CDR2 SVGAGI. The CDR3 length is 15 residues. The CDR3 nucleotides are TGTGCCAGCAGTTACTCTGGACAGGCCAATCAGCCCCAGCATTTT. It is translated as CASSYSGQANQPQHF.

This sequence joins TRBV27 and TRBJ1-2, with 7 bases matching TRBD1. Germline CDR1 and CDR2: MNHEY and SMNVEV (reference sequence). V dropped 3 bases and J dropped 5; count of bases not matched to a gene: 9. The CDR3 has 15 residues. This chain's CDR3 is CASSLRDTGAYGYTF. The CDR3 DNA reads TGTGCCAGCAGTTTGCGCGATACAGGGGCATATGGCTACACCTTC.

The chain carries TRBV19 and TRBJ1-5, with D possibly TRBD1 on 6 matching bases. With 7 bases removed from V and 1 base from J, the gap between germline ends came to 17 bases. This CDR3 comprises 16 residues. CDR1 and CDR2 (germline): LNHDA, SQIVND (reference sequence). The CDR3 spells CASKIQGSVSNQPQHF. CDR3 nucleotide sequence: TGTGCCAGTAAGATACAGGGTTCAGTGAGCAATCAGCCCCAGCATTTT.

The gene calls are TRBV11-3 and TRBJ2-5; D is possibly TRBD2 (6 bases). V was cut by 4 bases and J by 6 bases, with 12 bases left in between. The CDR3 loop spans 13 amino acids. The V gene's germline CDR1 is SGHNT and CDR2 YENEEA. The CDR3 is CASSYRGWQTQYF. The CDR3 nucleotides read TGTGCCAGCAGCTACCGGGGGTGGCAGACCCAGTACTTC.

This rearrangement joins TRBV7-6 to TRBJ2-1; the match to TRBD2 covers 10 bases. V shed 5 bases, J shed 5 bases, and the junction held 9 bases outside the gene matches. Germline V CDR1 and CDR2: SGHVS, FNYEAQ. The CDR3 contains 16 residues. The CDR3 coding sequence is TGTGCCAGCAGCCCATACGGGACTAGCGCCAACAATGAGCAGTTCTTC. Amino acid sequence: CASSPYGTSANNEQFF.

The V gene is TRBV10-3, the J gene TRBJ1-2, with D possibly TRBD1 on 5 matching bases. V was cut by 0 bases and J by 7 bases, with 12 bases left in between. Germline loops: CDR1 ENHRY, CDR2 SYGVKD. The CDR3 totals 14 residues. This CDR3 is CAISESAGTGGYTF. The CDR3 DNA is TGTGCCATCAGTGAGTCGGCAGGGACTGGTGGCTACACCTTC.

The chain carries TRBV16 and TRBJ1-2, with 12 positions matching TRBD1. With 2 bases clipped from V and 3 bases from J, the junction kept 4 bases outside the gene matches. The CDR3 length is 16 residues. The germline CDR1 and CDR2 sequences are KGHSY and FQNENV. The CDR3 nucleotides read TGTGCCAGCAGCCAAGGGGGACAGGGGGCAGACTATGGCTACACCTTC. It codes for CASSQGGQGADYGYTF.

V gene TRBV4-1 combines with J gene TRBJ2-2; TRBD2 matches 7 bases. The CDR3 loop spans 17 amino acids. Germline loops: CDR1 MGHRA, CDR2 YSYEKL. Trimming at V came to 0 bases and at J to 0 bases, leaving 4 bases not matched to a gene. The DNA for the CDR3 is TGCGCCAGCAGCCAAGATCCTAGCGGTCCGAACACCGGGGAGCTGTTTTTT. Translating it yields CASSQDPSGPNTGELFF.

The rearrangement links TRBV7-3 to TRBJ2-2, with D tentatively TRBD2 (6 bases). V lost 5 bases, J lost 0 bases, and 10 bases lay in between. The CDR3 covers 15 residues. Germline V CDR1 and CDR2: SGHTA, FQGTGA. This chain's CDR3 is CASSPTRANTGELFF. CDR3 coding DNA: TGTGCCAGCAGCCCGACTAGGGCGAACACCGGGGAGCTGTTTTTT.

This clone came up a few times. The J gene is TRBJ1-5, the V gene TRBV27, with D possibly being TRBD1 (6 bases). CDR3 length: 17 residues. CDR1 is MNHEY and CDR2 is SMNVEV in the germline V gene (reference sequence). V shed 4 bases and J shed 7 bases, with 23 bases lying between them. This CDR3 is CASSYPRPGTPLQPQHF. CDR3 sequence (DNA): TGTGCCAGCAGTTATCCCCGCCCCGGGACACCCCTCCAGCCCCAGCATTTT.

In DNA, the CDR3 is TGTGCCACCGCCGGGACAGGGGGTCACTACGAGCAGTACTTC. Translation: CATAGTGGHYEQYF. This chain joins TRBV19 and TRBJ2-7; TRBD1 matches 11 bases. V shed 10 bases, J shed 3 bases, and the junction held 8 bases outside the gene matches. Germline lookup yields CDR1 LNHDA and CDR2 SQIVND (reference sequence). The CDR3 contains 14 residues. The full variable domain, with the rest looked up from reference TRBV19 and TRBJ2-7, is DGGITQSPKYLFRKEGQNVTLSCEQNLNHDAMYWYRQDPGQGLRLIYYSQIVNDFQKGDIAEGYSVSREKKESFPLTVTSAQKNPTAFYLCATAGTGGHYEQYFGPGTRLTVT.

The rearrangement links TRBV30 to TRBJ1-1, with 9 bases that match TRBD1. This CDR3 region has 15 residues. With 0 bases clipped from V and 0 bases from J, the junction kept 2 bases outside the gene matches. Germline CDR1 is GTSNPN and CDR2 is SVGIG (reference sequence). CDR3 residues: CAWSVWTGVNTEAFF. The CDR3 DNA reads as TGTGCCTGGAGTGTCTGGACAGGGGTGAACACTGAAGCTTTCTTT.

V gene TRBV30 combines with J gene TRBJ2-1; D is unclear. V lost 1 base, J lost 7 bases, and 11 bases lay in between. The CDR3 loop spans 13 amino acids. Germline V gene sequence: CDR1 GTSNPN, CDR2 SVGIG (reference sequence). The CDR3 region is CAWSEASLNEQFF. In DNA form, the CDR3 reads TGTGCCTGGAGTGAAGCGAGTCTAAATGAGCAGTTCTTC. The complete variable domain, with remaining parts taken from reference TRBV30 and TRBJ2-1, reads SQTIHQWPATLVQPVGSPLSLECTVEGTSNPNLYWYRQAAGRGLQLLFYSVGIGQISSEVPQNLSASRPQDRQFILSSKKLLLSDSGFYLCAWSEASLNEQFFGPGTRLTVL.

This clone appeared once. The gene calls are TRBV21-1 and TRBJ2-1; the table assigns TRBD2, which was not confirmed against the DNA. TRBV21-1 is a recognized pseudogene. This CDR3 region has 16 residues. CDR3 protein: CASTEGLAGEGNEQFF. For the CDR3, the DNA is TGTGCCAGCACCGAAGGGCTAGCGGGAGAGGGTAATGAGCAGTTCTTC.

The chain recombines TRBV7-8 with TRBJ2-3; D is possibly TRBD2 (5 bases). Germline CDR1 and CDR2: SGHVS and FQNEAQ. The CDR3 runs 15 residues. Trimming stripped 5 bases from V and 7 bases from J, with 19 bases between. CDR3 sequence reads: CASSPGVPGFNTQYF. The CDR3 DNA is TGTGCCAGCAGCCCGGGCGTTCCGGGGTTCAATACGCAGTATTTT.

The chain recombines TRBV5-1 with TRBJ1-3, with TRBD1 matching over 8 bases. The J segment lost 0 bases and the V segment lost 5 bases, leaving 7 bases of the junction unmatched. Per germline, CDR1 SGHRS and CDR2 YFSETQ. The CDR3 covers 16 residues. The CDR3 protein is CASRPGQVSSGNTIYF. CDR3 in DNA: TGCGCCAGCAGACCGGGACAGGTCAGCTCTGGAAACACCATATATTTT.

V is TRBV7-9 and J is TRBJ2-2; a weak D match, TRBD2 (5 bases). The CDR3 consists of 14 residues. V lost 7 bases and J lost 7, with 16 bases in between. CDR1 is SEHNR, CDR2 FQNEAQ, per germline (reference sequence). Here the CDR3 DNA reads TGTGCCAGCACCAACGGGGTTGGTGACGGGGAGCTGTTTTTT. Translation gives CASTNGVGDGELFF.

The J gene is TRBJ1-1, the V gene TRBV11-3, with D maybe TRBD1 (5 bases). Germline V gives CDR1 SGHNT, CDR2 YENEEA. This CDR3 is built from 16 residues. V dropped 0 bases and J dropped 0 bases, with 11 bases sitting between them. The CDR3 spells CASSLEQGGVNTEAFF. The CDR3 coding sequence is TGTGCCAGCAGCTTAGAGCAGGGCGGGGTGAACACTGAAGCTTTCTTT.

The gene calls are TRBV7-9 and TRBJ1-2; D may be TRBD1 (5 bases). CDR3 length equals 14 residues. Trimming shortened V by 5 bases and J by 8 bases, and 18 bases separated the two germline ends. From germline, CDR1 is SEHNR and CDR2 FQNEAQ (reference sequence). DNA of the CDR3: TGTGCCAGCAGCCGGGAGGGGCACTTGGGAGGCTACACCTTC. Protein: CASSREGHLGGYTF.